Below are 32 T cell receptor beta chains sequenced from a single sample in a study of T cells in Graves' hyperthyroidism and ophthalmopathy. TCR beta CDR3 sequences were amplified from RNA transcripts. The TCR CDR3 first-round RT-PCR relied on the HTBI primer set. TCRdb recomputed calls from the multiplex PCR reads with MiXCR, one row per CDR3 protein. The table includes approximately 620,000 distinct CDR3 sequences, 14% detected once. Sequencing was done on a sample of blood. These TCRs come from a woman in her 30s with Graves' hyperthyroidism that later progressed to Graves' ophthalmopathy.

This clonotype occurred many times. The chain is built from TRBV2 and TRBJ1-3; D perhaps matches TRBD1 (6 bases). The V and J ends lost 9 bases and 4 bases respectively, with 13 bases between them. In germline, CDR1 is SNHLY, CDR2 FYNNEI. The CDR3 is made up of 13 amino acids. The CDR3 DNA follows: TGTGCCAGTATACAGGGTTCAGGAAACACCATATATTTT. This encodes CASIQGSGNTIYF.

Ten or more counts support this clonotype. The V and J genes are TRBV12-3 or TRBV12-4 and TRBJ1-4; tentatively, D is TRBD1 (5 bases). Trimming pared 6 bases from V and 8 bases from J, leaving 19 bases between. The CDR3 is made up of 15 amino acids. The CDR3 sequence: CASSQRGQRREKLFF. The CDR3 DNA sequence: TGTGCCAGCAGCCAAAGGGGCCAAAGGAGGGAAAAACTGTTTTTT.

This clonotype was picked up many times. The chain combines TRBV12-3 or TRBV12-4 with TRBJ1-1; unclear D gene. The CDR3 loop spans 12 amino acids. The V and J ends lost 5 bases and 7 bases respectively, with 11 bases between them. The CDR3 DNA sequence: TGTGCCAGCAGTCCGTTGGGAGTTGAAGCTTTCTTT. Its translation is CASSPLGVEAFF.

The chain links TRBV27 to TRBJ2-2; TRBD2 matches at 10 bases. The germline CDR1 and CDR2 sequences are MNHEY and SMNVEV (reference sequence). This CDR3 is 18 amino acids long. The V gene end was trimmed by 4 bases and the J gene end by 6 bases; junction bases not matched to a gene: 14. The CDR3 sequence: CASSSSAGLAAFAGELFF. The CDR3 DNA sequence: TGTGCCAGCAGTTCCTCCGCCGGACTAGCGGCATTTGCCGGGGAGCTGTTTTTT.

This clonotype was observed at least ten times. The V call is TRBV12-3 or TRBV12-4, the J call TRBJ1-2; 8 nucleotides match TRBD1. V lost 6 bases, J lost 0 bases, and 9 bases stayed unmatched. The CDR3 is 16 amino acids. This CDR3 is CASSSSTGQANYGYTF. For the CDR3, the DNA is TGTGCCAGCAGCTCATCCACGGGACAGGCTAACTATGGCTACACCTTC.

Details on this clonotype: One end of the junction fails to match germline, which may point to a read error. The rearrangement uses TRBV9 and TRBJ1-2, with no clear D. The germline V gene has CDR1 SGDLS and CDR2 YYNGEE. The CDR3 runs to 15 residues. CDR3 in DNA: TGTGCCAGCGGCGTAGTTAACCCCGAGACCTATAGCTACACCTTC. Protein sequence: CASGVVNPETYSYTF.

This clonotype occurred a few times. The J gene is TRBJ1-3, the V gene TRBV14; D is unresolved. V was cut by 0 bases and J by 0 bases, with 6 bases left in between. From germline, CDR1 is SGHDN and CDR2 FVKESK. This CDR3 region has 15 residues. The CDR3 is CASSQDQNSGNTIYF. Written as DNA, the CDR3 is TGTGCCAGCAGCCAAGATCAGAACTCTGGAAACACCATATATTTT.

The sample holds a few counts of this clonotype. The chain carries TRBV20-1 and TRBJ2-4; the D gene is possibly TRBD2 (5 bases). In germline, CDR1 is DFQATT, CDR2 SNEGSKA (reference sequence). With 3 bases removed from V and 1 base from J, the gap between germline ends came to 10 bases. The CDR3 runs to 14 residues. In nucleotides, the CDR3 is TGCAGTGCTAGCGGGAATGGGGCCAAAAACATTCAGTACTTC. It encodes CSASGNGAKNIQYF.

Many counts were recorded for this clonotype. The chain is built from TRBV27 and TRBJ2-1; D may match TRBD1 or TRBD2 (5 bases each). The CDR3 sequence is 16 residues long. The germline V and J ends were trimmed by 3 bases and 7 bases, with 19 bases remaining between them. Per the germline V gene, CDR1 is MNHEY and CDR2 is SMNVEV (reference sequence). CDR3 sequence (DNA): TGTGCCAGCAGTTTCTTGGGGGAGTACATCGTGAATGAGCAGTTCTTC. As protein: CASSFLGEYIVNEQFF.

This clonotype has at least ten counts. V gene TRBV7-2 combines with J gene TRBJ2-3, with TRBD2 matching 7 bases. V was pared by 1 base and J by 6 bases, with 10 bases of the junction left unmatched. Germline values: CDR1 SGHTA, CDR2 FQGNSA. CDR3 length equals 16 residues. The CDR3 here is CASSLGVAREMDTQYF. CDR3 in DNA: TGTGCCAGCAGCTTAGGGGTAGCGCGGGAGATGGATACGCAGTATTTT.

The chain recombines TRBV27 with TRBJ1-1; no clear D gene. The CDR3 is made up of 14 amino acids. V was cut by 7 bases and J by 4 bases, with 16 bases left in between. The germline V gene has CDR1 MNHEY and CDR2 SMNVEV (reference sequence). The CDR3 here is CASTQAGRGTEAFF. The CDR3 region has the DNA TGTGCCAGCACCCAAGCTGGCCGGGGCACTGAAGCTTTCTTT.

This clonotype was counted many times. The chain is built from TRBV6-6 and TRBJ2-3; the match to TRBD2 covers 7 bases. The CDR3 has 17 amino acids. Per germline, CDR1 MNHNY and CDR2 SVGAGI (reference sequence). V trimming: 0 bases; J trimming: 5 bases; junction bases outside the gene matches: 11. CDR3 in DNA: TGTGCCAGCAGTTACTCTCCTGGCGGGAGAGTTAAAGATACGCAGTATTTT. It yields the protein CASSYSPGGRVKDTQYF.

This clonotype was seen many times. The genes are TRBV3-1 and TRBJ2-3, with D unresolved. The CDR3 spans 13 residues. V dropped 4 bases and J dropped 5 bases, with 10 bases sitting between them. Germline CDR1 LGHDT, CDR2 YNNKEL (reference sequence). CDR3 protein: CASSRVGGDTQYF. As DNA, the CDR3 is TGTGCCAGCAGCCGCGTCGGTGGAGATACGCAGTATTTT.

The table lists this clonotype with many counts. V gene TRBV11-2 combines with J gene TRBJ1-4; D remains unclear. V was cut by 0 bases and J by 11 bases, with 10 bases left in between. Germline V CDR1 and CDR2: SGHAT, FQNNGV. CDR3 length: 13 amino acids. CDR3 nucleotide sequence: TGTGCCAGCAGCTTAGATACCCCCGGGAAACTGTTTTTT. Protein product: CASSLDTPGKLFF.

The rearrangement uses TRBV19 and TRBJ1-1; D gene unclear. The CDR3 runs 12 residues. Germline V gives CDR1 LNHDA, CDR2 SQIVND (reference sequence). Trimming removed 7 bases from V and 4 bases from J, with 10 bases in between. The CDR3: CASMDAGTEAFF. In nucleotides, the CDR3 is TGTGCCAGTATGGACGCGGGCACTGAAGCTTTCTTT.

This clonotype has a count of ten or more. DNA for the CDR3: TGTGCCAGTAGCCTTGACAGGGAAGGGTCCTACGAGCAGTACTTC. Translation gives CASSLDREGSYEQYF. The chain carries TRBV19 and TRBJ2-7; 7 bases agree with TRBD1. The germline V gene encodes CDR1 LNHDA and CDR2 SQIVND (reference sequence). V lost 6 bases and J lost 1; bases outside the gene matches: 9. This CDR3 is built from 15 residues.

This clonotype was seen ten or more times. The chain links TRBV28 to TRBJ2-3; D is possibly TRBD1 (6 bases). This CDR3 contains 13 residues. CDR1 is MDHEN, CDR2 SYDVKM, per germline. V was trimmed by 4 bases and J by 3 bases, leaving 8 bases between them. As DNA, the CDR3 is TGTGCCAGCAGTTACACAGGGACAGATACGCAGTATTTT. Translation: CASSYTGTDTQYF.

In regard to this clonotype: Here the CDR3 omits its conserved ending phenylalanine or tryptophan, so a read error is the likely source. The V and J genes are TRBV10-2 and TRBJ1-5, with 9 bases that match TRBD1. The germline V gene has CDR1 WSHSY and CDR2 SAAADI. J gave up 4 bases and V 6 bases, and 1 base lay outside the gene matches. The CDR3 extends over 13 amino acids. Here the CDR3 DNA reads TGCGCCAGCAGGACAGGGGGTAATCAGCCCCAGCATATT. Translation gives CASRTGGNQPQHI.

The chain has TRBV20-1 and TRBJ1-2, with TRBD1 identical over 10 bases. Germline V gene data show CDR1 as DFQATT and CDR2 as SNEGSKA (reference sequence). The CDR3 runs to 16 residues. Trimming cost V 0 bases and J 4 bases; bases outside gene matches: 8. The chain's CDR3 is CSARDRGDRGVYGYTF. DNA for the CDR3: TGCAGTGCTAGAGATCGAGGGGACAGGGGCGTCTATGGCTACACCTTC.

This clonotype appeared many times. A read error may produce the germline difference seen at one junction end. The genes are TRBV7-7 and TRBJ2-1; 13 positions agree with TRBD2. Germline V gene sequence: CDR1 SSHAT, CDR2 FNYEAQ (reference sequence). The CDR3 extends over 15 amino acids. CDR3 DNA: TGTGCTAGCAGCTTAGGGACTAGCGGGATGAATGAGCAGTTCTTC. Protein sequence: CASSLGTSGMNEQFF.

This clonotype was picked up many times. The CDR3 nucleotides read TGTGCCAGCAGTTTTGGGATAGGAGAGACCCAGTACTTC. Residues: CASSFGIGETQYF. The chain combines TRBV28 with TRBJ2-5; D uncertain. V gave up 3 bases and J gave up 4 bases, with 9 bases separating them. CDR3 length: 13 amino acids. Germline assignment: CDR1 MDHEN and CDR2 SYDVKM.

This clonotype has just a few counts. V and J are TRBV6-1 and TRBJ1-1; tentatively, D is TRBD1 (6 bases). The CDR3 spans 15 residues. From germline, CDR1 is MNHNS and CDR2 SASEGT. V was pared by 8 bases and J by 3 bases, with 19 bases between. The CDR3 DNA follows: TGTGCCAGCCTAAAGTCTTACAGGGCGGACACTGAAGCTTTCTTT. Translation: CASLKSYRADTEAFF.

This clonotype was detected many times. The gene calls are TRBV27 and TRBJ1-6, with a possible D match to TRBD1 (5 bases). This CDR3 has 15 amino acids. Germline CDR1 MNHEY, CDR2 SMNVEV (reference sequence). V was shortened by 7 bases and J by 2 bases, with 12 bases between the two germline ends. The CDR3 sequence is CASTAGSTYNSPLHF. Written as DNA, the CDR3 is TGTGCCAGCACCGCAGGGAGTACCTATAATTCACCCCTCCACTTT.

This clonotype was observed a few times. For the CDR3, the DNA is TGTGCCAGCAGCTTCCGGGACGGTAATCAGCCCCAGCATTTT. Protein: CASSFRDGNQPQHF. V is TRBV7-2 and J is TRBJ1-5, with D perhaps matching TRBD1 (5 bases). Deletions cut 3 bases from V and 4 bases from J, with 10 bases between. CDR3 length: 14 residues. The germline V gene encodes CDR1 SGHTA and CDR2 FQGNSA.

This clonotype was counted ten times or more. This rearrangement joins TRBV27 to TRBJ2-7; D gene unclear. This CDR3 is 13 amino acids long. CDR1 and CDR2 (germline): MNHEY, SMNVEV (reference sequence). Trimming pared 5 bases from V and 3 bases from J, leaving 11 bases between. CDR3 sequence reads: CASSPLGVYEQYF. CDR3 coding DNA: TGTGCCAGCAGTCCGCTCGGTGTCTACGAGCAGTACTTC.

The table lists this clonotype with many counts. The V call is TRBV7-2, the J call TRBJ1-6, with D perhaps matching TRBD1 (6 bases). The germline V and J ends were trimmed by 3 bases and 8 bases, with 23 bases remaining between them. The CDR3 covers 18 residues. CDR1 and CDR2 (germline): SGHTA, FQGNSA. DNA of the CDR3: TGTGCCAGCAGCTTGAGACCACCGGGACACCCGCCATATTCACCCCTCCACTTT. Amino acid sequence: CASSLRPPGHPPYSPLHF. The variable domain in full, with the rest retrieved from reference TRBV7-2 and TRBJ1-6, is GAGVSQSPSNKVTEKGKDVELRCDPISGHTALYWYRQSLGQGLEFLIYFQGNSAPDKSGLPSDRFSAERTGGSVSTLTIQRTQQEDSAVYLCASSLRPPGHPPYSPLHFGNGTRLTVT.

This clonotype was detected many times. The genes are TRBV10-3 and TRBJ1-1, with D uncertain. The V gene's germline CDR1 is ENHRY and CDR2 SYGVKD. V lost 0 bases and J 1 base, leaving 9 bases between the germline ends. The CDR3 spans 15 residues. The CDR3 is CAISESELGNTEAFF. The CDR3 DNA reads as TGTGCCATCAGTGAGTCGGAGCTGGGGAACACTGAAGCTTTCTTT.

This clonotype was counted at least ten times. The chain uses TRBV18 and TRBJ1-1; TRBD1 aligns across 7 bases. V gave up 1 base and J gave up 7 bases; unmatched junction bases: 12. This CDR3 spans 16 amino acids. Germline V CDR1 and CDR2: KGHSH, LQKENI. CDR3 nucleotides: TGTGCCAGCTCACCACGGACAGGACACGAGGGGGATGAAGCTTTCTTT. Amino acid sequence: CASSPRTGHEGDEAFF.

The rearrangement joins TRBV10-3 to TRBJ2-1; 7 positions match TRBD2. The CDR3 spans 14 residues. The V gene's germline CDR1 is ENHRY and CDR2 SYGVKD. V was clipped by 0 bases and J by 9 bases; unmatched bases: 5. The CDR3 DNA follows: TGTGCCATCAGTGAGTCGTGGAGCGGGGCTGAGCAGTTCTTC. As protein: CAISESWSGAEQFF.

The CDR3 bases are TGTGCCAGCAGTGGAGGGGGCTTCAACACCGGGGAGCTGTTTTTT. The encoded protein is CASSGGGFNTGELFF. This sequence joins TRBV25-1 and TRBJ2-2; 7 bases match TRBD1. Germline CDR1 MGHDK, CDR2 SYGVNS. Trimming removed 4 bases from V and 2 bases from J; junction bases left unmatched: 4. The length of the CDR3 is 15 residues.

There are many counts of this clonotype. The rearrangement joins TRBV30 to TRBJ2-2; D is tentatively TRBD1 or TRBD2 (5 bases each). The germline V gene encodes CDR1 GTSNPN and CDR2 SVGIG (reference sequence). V lost 5 bases, J lost 2 bases, and 15 bases lay in between. This CDR3 contains 15 residues. Here the CDR3 DNA reads TGTGCCTGGTTCCGGGGCCCTTTCAACACCGGGGAGCTGTTTTTT. It yields the protein CAWFRGPFNTGELFF.

This clonotype has a handful of counts. The V gene is TRBV20-1, the J gene TRBJ2-1; 11 bases are a match to TRBD2. CDR1 is DFQATT and CDR2 is SNEGSKA in the germline V gene (reference sequence). J gave up 6 bases and V 4 bases, and 11 bases lay outside the gene matches. The CDR3 is 16 residues long. The CDR3 loop reads CSAISGTSGKANEQFF. The DNA of the CDR3 is TGCAGTGCTATTTCCGGGACTAGCGGTAAAGCCAATGAGCAGTTCTTC.